This T cell receptor (beta chain) was identified in a study of blood T cell repertoires in COVID-19. Study at large: Sample material is recorded as cDNA or gDNA derived from T cells, B-cell-depleted T cells, or PBMCs.

This clone showed up just once. The study recruited people aged roughly 18 to 100 years across about two dozen US areas. The authors' processing: Reference gene primer amplification gave estimated nucleated cell counts. The protocol was immunoSEQ multiplex PCR, while the TCRdb copy is restricted to in-frame clones and leaves out a portion. V and J calls and clone size are copied from that table; D and trimming were computed from the DNA. The sample has some 200,000 clones, roughly 83% seen once. CDR1 is MNHEY, CDR2 SMNVEV, per germline (reference sequence). This CDR3 has 13 residues. Trimming pared 5 bases from V and 3 bases from J, leaving 10 bases between.

The receptor's source is a woman between 40 and 55 years old with acute COVID-19. J is TRBJ2-5 and V is TRBV27; no firm D call. The sample taken for sequencing was PBMCs or T cells enriched from blood (not recorded which). The CDR3 region is CASSRLEKETQYF. The CDR3 DNA follows: TGTGCCAGCAGTAGATTGGAGAAAGAGACCCAGTACTTC.